This T cell receptor beta chain comes out of a study of cytomegalovirus exposure and HLA in healthy donors. Study conclusions and caveats: Reportedly, HLA-A and HLA-B alleles of most subjects were accurately predicted from TCR beta. A later analysis found that most CMV-associated TCR beta chains appeared HLA-restricted. Excluded: some indistinguishable V segments such as TRBV6-2 and TRBV6-3. TCR sequences were mostly rare, though some public TCRs occurred in many donors.

For this clone: Its antigen is as yet unknown.

Losses at the gene ends were 6 bases for V and 2 bases for J; bases not matched to a gene: 9. CDR1 and CDR2 (germline): MNHNS, SASEGT. CDR3 length: 15 amino acids. The PCR ran on 60 Vbeta and 13 Jbeta primers. Only in-frame clones appear in the TCRdb table, and some are missing; sequencing was by immunoSEQ multiplex PCR. Found here are under 250,000 clones, 80% to 90% of them singletons; the top ten hold roughly 0.26%. The chain is built from TRBV6-1 and TRBJ2-5; 7 bases agree with TRBD2. Sequenced sample: PBMCs. The sequence was collected from a girl aged 2 to 9 in good health and CMV-seronegative. CDR3 residues: CASRRGPGGQETQYF. The CDR3 DNA is TGTGCCAGCAGAAGGGGACCGGGGGGTCAAGAGACCCAGTACTTC.